Listed here are 29 T cell receptor beta chains from one sample, sequenced in a study of cytomegalovirus exposure and HLA in healthy donors. PCR amplification relied on 60 Vbeta primers (plus 13 Jbeta primers). Clones were sequenced by immunoSEQ multiplex PCR, and TCRdb holds only the in-frame ones, with some missing. Of about 190,000 clones listed, almost 80% were seen once; the top ten hold about 1.5%. Sequencing was performed on PBMCs. These TCRs come from a woman aged 18-29 years in good health and CMV-seronegative.

The J gene is TRBJ2-5, the V gene TRBV9; D is possibly TRBD2 (6 bases). V was clipped by 3 bases and J by 2 bases, with 14 bases between them. The CDR3 runs 15 residues. Germline V gives CDR1 SGDLS, CDR2 YYNGEE. CDR3 amino acids: CASSGWAGRQETQYF. The CDR3 DNA follows: TGTGCCAGCAGCGGTTGGGCGGGGAGGCAAGAGACCCAGTACTTC.

The J gene is TRBJ1-3, the V gene TRBV9; the D gene is possibly TRBD1 (6 bases). Germline CDR1 reads SGDLS; CDR2 reads YYNGEE. Trimming removed 1 base from V and 5 bases from J, with 16 bases in between. The CDR3 is made up of 16 amino acids. The CDR3 region has the DNA TGTGCCAGCAGCGTAACCCTAGGGGGTGGTAGAAACACCATATATTTT. Translated, it gives CASSVTLGGGRNTIYF.

This chain links TRBV7-2 with TRBJ2-1, with D possibly matching TRBD1 (5 bases). The length of the CDR3 is 15 residues. Germline loops: CDR1 SGHTA, CDR2 FQGNSA. The V end was cut by 5 bases, the J end by 1 base, with 12 bases between. The DNA of the CDR3 is TGTGCCAGCAGCACCGACAGATCATCCTACAATGAGCAGTTCTTC. Protein sequence: CASSTDRSSYNEQFF.

The V gene is TRBV6-1, the J gene TRBJ2-7; TRBD1 agrees at 10 bases. This CDR3 contains 15 residues. After removal of 3 bases from V and 2 bases from J, the junction contained 4 bases not matched to a gene. Germline V gene data show CDR1 as MNHNS and CDR2 as SASEGT. DNA for the CDR3: TGTGCCAGCAGTGACCCCGGGACAGGGGCCTACGAGCAGTACTTC. This sequence encodes CASSDPGTGAYEQYF.

V and J are TRBV28 and TRBJ1-2; no firm D call. The CDR3 runs 14 residues. V lost 1 base and J 1 base, leaving 7 bases between the germline ends. The germline V gene encodes CDR1 MDHEN and CDR2 SYDVKM. Here the CDR3 reads CASSLFGINYGYTF. As DNA, the CDR3 is TGTGCCAGCAGTTTATTCGGGATTAACTATGGCTACACCTTC.

The count of this clone is one. This rearrangement joins TRBV28 to TRBJ1-5, with 9 positions matching TRBD1. CDR1 is MDHEN and CDR2 is SYDVKM in the germline V gene. After removal of 5 bases from V and 1 base from J, the junction contained 12 bases not matched to a gene. The CDR3 spans 18 residues. CDR3 in DNA: TGTGCCAGCAGTCCATATGGGACAGGGCGGGGAAGCAATCAGCCCCAGCATTTT. Residues: CASSPYGTGRGSNQPQHF.

The chain joins TRBV28 to TRBJ1-2, with a tentative D call TRBD1 (5 bases). CDR1 and CDR2 (germline): MDHEN, SYDVKM. This CDR3 comprises 13 residues. The ends were cut back, 5 bases at V and 8 bases at J, with 15 bases in the middle. The CDR3 is CASSIQGAEGYTF. DNA for the CDR3: TGTGCCAGCAGTATCCAAGGGGCGGAAGGCTACACCTTC.

The genes are TRBV9 and TRBJ2-5, with a possible D match to TRBD1 (6 bases). The CDR3 spans 13 residues. Germline CDR1 SGDLS, CDR2 YYNGEE. V was cut by 3 bases and J by 7 bases, with 13 bases left in between. The CDR3 bases are TGTGCCAGCAGCGGGTCCCAAGGGGGGACCCAGTACTTC. Its translation is CASSGSQGGTQYF.

This clone appeared once. The chain uses TRBV2 and TRBJ2-2, with D unresolved. Germline-derived CDR1 and CDR2 are SNHLY and FYNNEI. This CDR3 region has 11 residues. Trimming removed 5 bases at V and 5 bases at J, with 3 bases between. The CDR3 spells CASSLTGELFF. The CDR3 DNA reads TGTGCCAGCAGTCTAACCGGGGAGCTGTTTTTT.

The chain has TRBV2 and TRBJ1-5, with D perhaps TRBD1 (5 bases). The V gene's germline CDR1 is SNHLY and CDR2 FYNNEI. This CDR3 is 15 amino acids long. V lost 6 bases, J lost 4 bases, and 16 bases lay in between. For the CDR3, the DNA is TGTGCCAGCAGGGGCCTAGGGGTTGGGAATCAGCCCCAGCATTTT. Amino acids: CASRGLGVGNQPQHF.

The chain combines TRBV7-2 with TRBJ2-3; no clear D. Germline V gives CDR1 SGHTA, CDR2 FQGNSA. With 1 base removed from V and 3 bases from J, the gap between germline ends came to 8 bases. The CDR3 sequence is 14 residues long. The chain's CDR3 is CASSLVLFTDTQYF. The CDR3 coding sequence is TGTGCCAGCAGCTTAGTCCTATTTACAGATACGCAGTATTTT.

Written as DNA, the CDR3 is TGTGCCAGCAGTCCCTACCGATCCCTAAGTACTGAAGCTTTCTTT. This translates into CASSPYRSLSTEAFF. V is TRBV27 and J is TRBJ1-1; D unclear. Germline CDR1 and CDR2: MNHEY and SMNVEV (reference sequence). This CDR3 comprises 15 residues. The ends were cut back, 5 bases at V and 5 bases at J, with 18 bases in the middle.

CDR3 bases: TGTGCCAGCAGTTTGTCCGGACAGTCCCCAATTTCACCCCTCCACTTT. Translating it yields CASSLSGQSPISPLHF. V and J are TRBV27 and TRBJ1-6, with a possible D match to TRBD1 (6 bases). V was clipped by 3 bases and J by 9 bases, with 18 bases between them. The CDR3 runs to 16 residues. The germline CDR1 and CDR2 sequences are MNHEY and SMNVEV (reference sequence).

V gene TRBV7-9 combines with J gene TRBJ2-5, with a possible D match to TRBD2 (5 bases). CDR3 size: 13 residues. CDR1 and CDR2 (germline): SEHNR, FQNEAQ (reference sequence). Trimming left V 2 bases short and J 2 bases short, with 6 bases between. The chain's CDR3 is CASSLRTQETQYF. The CDR3 coding sequence is TGTGCCAGCAGCTTAAGGACTCAAGAGACCCAGTACTTC.

J is TRBJ1-1 and V is TRBV29-1, with TRBD1 matching 8 bases. Trimming took 7 bases from V and 0 from J; bases not matched to a gene: 4. The CDR3 loop spans 13 amino acids. From germline, CDR1 is SQVTM and CDR2 ANQGSEA. The CDR3 loop is CSGGQVMNTEAFF. CDR3 nucleotides: TGCAGCGGGGGACAGGTCATGAACACTGAAGCTTTCTTT.

The rearrangement links TRBV18 to TRBJ2-2; no definite D call. Germline CDR1 KGHSH, CDR2 LQKENI. The CDR3 has 13 residues. Trimming took 6 bases from V and 1 from J, leaving 6 bases between them. The CDR3 sequence is CASSQENTGELFF. The DNA of the CDR3 is TGTGCCAGCTCCCAGGAGAACACCGGGGAGCTGTTTTTT.

This clone was picked up a small number of times. The chain joins TRBV4-1 to TRBJ1-3; TRBD1 is a possible D gene (5 bases). CDR1 and CDR2 from the germline V gene are MGHRA and YSYEKL. This CDR3 region has 16 residues. V gave up 0 bases and J gave up 2 bases, with 11 bases separating them. The CDR3 bases are TGCGCCAGCAGCCAAGAGAGGCAGGGCCCTGGAAACACCATATATTTT. Encoded protein: CASSQERQGPGNTIYF.

The gene calls are TRBV7-9 and TRBJ1-1; 8 nucleotides line up with TRBD1. The CDR3 runs to 12 residues. CDR1 is SEHNR, CDR2 FQNEAQ, per germline (reference sequence). The V segment lost 6 bases and the J segment 6 bases; nucleotides outside the gene matches: 3. This chain's CDR3 is CASRDREAEAFF. The CDR3 nucleotides are TGTGCCAGCAGGGACAGGGAGGCTGAAGCTTTCTTT.

J is TRBJ1-2 and V is TRBV29-1; TRBD1 agrees at 10 bases. The CDR3 runs 16 residues. The V segment lost 4 bases and the J segment 4 bases; nucleotides outside the gene matches: 12. The germline gives CDR1 SQVTM, CDR2 ANQGSEA. CDR3 DNA sequence: TGCAGCGTTGCATTGGGACAGGGGTCGGTGAGCTATGGCTACACCTTC. Protein product: CSVALGQGSVSYGYTF.

The V call is TRBV15, the J call TRBJ2-5; a weak D match, TRBD2 (6 bases). This CDR3 comprises 15 residues. Trimming removed 2 bases at V and 5 bases at J, with 15 bases between. Per the germline V gene, CDR1 is LNHNV and CDR2 is YYDKDF (reference sequence). CDR3 residues: CATSRFRAGGETQYF. CDR3 DNA sequence: TGTGCCACCAGCAGATTCCGGGCCGGAGGGGAGACCCAGTACTTC.

This chain connects TRBV19 to TRBJ2-7; 7 bases match TRBD2. The CDR3 is 13 residues long. The germline V gene encodes CDR1 LNHDA and CDR2 SQIVND (reference sequence). V lost 4 bases, J lost 4 bases, and 4 bases stayed unmatched. The CDR3 reads CASSRDYKYEQYF. The CDR3 nucleotides read TGTGCCAGTAGTAGGGACTATAAGTACGAGCAGTACTTC.

A few counts support this clone. V gene TRBV5-4 combines with J gene TRBJ2-3, with 8 bases matching TRBD1. Germline V gene data show CDR1 as SGHNT and CDR2 as YYREEE (reference sequence). This CDR3 has 15 amino acids. Trimming removed 4 bases from V and 4 bases from J; junction bases left unmatched: 8. CDR3 in amino acids: CASSKVQGDADTQYF. The CDR3, as DNA: TGTGCCAGCAGCAAAGTACAGGGGGATGCAGATACGCAGTATTTT. The whole variable domain, filled in from reference TRBV5-4 and TRBJ2-3, reads ETGVTQSPTHLIKTRGQQVTLRCSSQSGHNTVSWYQQALGQGPQFIFQYYREEENGRGNFPPRFSGLQFPNYSSELNVNALELDDSALYLCASSKVQGDADTQYFGPGTRLTVL.

To note about this clone: Other DNA sequences from this sample encode an identical CDR3 as well. The DNA for the CDR3 is TGCGCCAGCAGCTGGGGACAGACAAACACTGAAGCTTTCTTT. It codes for CASSWGQTNTEAFF. V gene TRBV5-1 combines with J gene TRBJ1-1; 7 bases align to TRBD1. In germline, CDR1 is SGHRS, CDR2 YFSETQ. This CDR3 is 14 amino acids long. Germline trimming cut 3 bases from V and 2 bases from J; bases unmatched to any gene: 4.

The V and J genes are TRBV5-6 and TRBJ1-2; 8 bases match TRBD1. Unmatched junction bases numbered 7, after V lost 6 bases and J lost 6 bases. This CDR3 contains 13 residues. The germline gives CDR1 SGHDT, CDR2 YYEEEE. The CDR3 DNA sequence: TGTGCCAGCACTCGTGGACAGGGTAATGGCTACACCTTC. Translated: CASTRGQGNGYTF.

The genes are TRBV28 and TRBJ1-3; no reliable D call. Looked up from germline, CDR1 is MDHEN and CDR2 is SYDVKM. CDR3 length equals 16 residues. With 1 base removed from V and 0 bases from J, the gap between germline ends came to 10 bases. The CDR3 region is CASSLFSLHSGNTIYF. Here the CDR3 DNA reads TGTGCCAGCAGTTTATTTTCACTCCACTCTGGAAACACCATATATTTT.

This clone was picked up one time. CDR3 region: CASSRDSGNQPQHF. The CDR3 coding sequence is TGTGCCAGTAGCCGGGACAGTGGCAATCAGCCCCAGCATTTT. The chain combines TRBV19 with TRBJ1-5; TRBD1 matches 7 bases. From germline, CDR1 is LNHDA and CDR2 SQIVND (reference sequence). The CDR3 loop spans 14 amino acids. Losses at the gene ends were 6 bases for V and 2 bases for J; bases not matched to a gene: 4.

The rearrangement links TRBV6-1 to TRBJ1-3; TRBD1 might be the D (6 bases). The CDR3 covers 16 residues. Trimming shortened V by 2 bases and J by 4 bases, and 15 bases separated the two germline ends. Per germline, CDR1 MNHNS and CDR2 SASEGT. As DNA, the CDR3 is TGTGCCAGCAGTGAAACCTACAGGGTAGCGGGAAACACCATATATTTT. Encoded protein: CASSETYRVAGNTIYF.

The chain combines TRBV7-2 with TRBJ2-2, with D maybe TRBD2 (6 bases). V lost 2 bases and J 2 bases, leaving 9 bases between the germline ends. Germline CDR1 reads SGHTA; CDR2 reads FQGNSA. The length of the CDR3 is 15 residues. CDR3 nucleotides: TGTGCCAGCAGCTTATACGGACTAAACACCGGGGAGCTGTTTTTT. It yields the protein CASSLYGLNTGELFF.

This chain links TRBV10-1 with TRBJ2-3; TRBD1 agrees at 7 bases. Germline lookup yields CDR1 WNHNN and CDR2 SYGVQD (reference sequence). V gave up 3 bases and J gave up 0 bases; unmatched junction bases: 6. The CDR3 length is 16 residues. CDR3 DNA sequence: TGCGCCAGCAGTGACGGACAGGAGCTTAGCACAGATACGCAGTATTTT. It specifies CASSDGQELSTDTQYF.